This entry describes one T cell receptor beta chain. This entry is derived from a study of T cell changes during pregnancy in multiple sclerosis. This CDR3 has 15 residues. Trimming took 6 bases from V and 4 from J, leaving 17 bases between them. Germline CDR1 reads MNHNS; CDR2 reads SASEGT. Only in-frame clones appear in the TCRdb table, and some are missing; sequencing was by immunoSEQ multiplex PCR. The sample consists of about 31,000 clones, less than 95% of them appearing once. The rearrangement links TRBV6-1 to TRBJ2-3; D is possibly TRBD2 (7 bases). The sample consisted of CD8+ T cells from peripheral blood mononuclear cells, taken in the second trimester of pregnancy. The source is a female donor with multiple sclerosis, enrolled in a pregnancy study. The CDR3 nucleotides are TGTGCCAGCAGCGCGGGGAGGGGGGGGTCAGATACGCAGTATTTT. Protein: CASSAGRGGSDTQYF.